Following are 25 T cell receptor beta chains from one sample sequenced in a study of Ad26.COV2.S vaccination and SARS-CoV-2 variants. Libraries were prepared by immunoSEQ multiplex PCR; TCRdb keeps only in-frame clonotypes and omits some of them. The sample lists some 370,000 clones, about four fifths occurring once. Treatment noted: 15 to 20 received Ad26.COV2.S at low or high dose, single or two shots; about 5 received placebo; per-sample allocation not given. Sampling occurred on day 63 after the first vaccine or placebo injection. Here the sequenced sample was peripheral blood, taken in a trial of Ad26.COV2.S vaccine versus placebo. These receptors all come from a person between 18 and 60 years old who received the Ad26.COV2.S COVID-19 vaccine or a placebo.

The chain joins TRBV29-1 to TRBJ2-7; D might be TRBD2 (6 bases). Germline CDR1 SQVTM, CDR2 ANQGSEA. V gave up 4 bases and J gave up 3 bases, with 13 bases separating them. The CDR3 is 13 amino acids. CDR3 DNA sequence: TGCAGCGTTGGACTCATCGGGGGCTACGAGCAGTACTTC. It encodes CSVGLIGGYEQYF.

V gene TRBV29-1 combines with J gene TRBJ2-7; D is unclear. The V and J ends lost 1 base and 3 bases respectively, with 10 bases between them. The CDR3 runs 13 residues. The germline gives CDR1 SQVTM, CDR2 ANQGSEA. CDR3: CSVEVKSSYEQYF. CDR3 in DNA: TGCAGCGTTGAAGTGAAGAGCAGCTACGAGCAGTACTTC.

The V call is TRBV12-3 or TRBV12-4, the J call TRBJ2-7; no clear D gene. CDR3 size: 12 residues. V lost 5 bases, J lost 3 bases, and 8 bases lay in between. The CDR3 sequence: CASSPGFYEQYF. The CDR3, as DNA: TGTGCCAGCAGTCCCGGGTTCTACGAGCAGTACTTC.

This clone has a handful of counts. As DNA, the CDR3 is TGTGCCAGCAGCTTAGGGACCTCTTCCCCCGAGCAGTACTTC. Translation gives CASSLGTSSPEQYF. V is TRBV11-3 and J is TRBJ2-7; D is ambiguous. Trimming stripped 1 base from V and 6 bases from J, with 13 bases between. The CDR3 extends over 14 amino acids. CDR1 is SGHNT, CDR2 YENEEA, per germline.

The CDR3 protein is CASSLPPGEWYNEQFF. CDR3 bases: TGTGCCAGCAGCTTACCCCCGGGGGAGTGGTACAATGAGCAGTTCTTC. The J gene is TRBJ2-1, the V gene TRBV11-3; maybe TRBD2 (6 bases). Germline V gives CDR1 SGHNT, CDR2 YENEEA. V lost 2 bases, J lost 4 bases, and 15 bases lay in between. The CDR3 has 16 amino acids.

V and J are TRBV18 and TRBJ1-2, with TRBD1 as a possible D gene (6 bases). Germline lookup yields CDR1 KGHSH and CDR2 LQKENI. CDR3 length equals 13 residues. V was pared by 5 bases and J by 2 bases, with 9 bases between. The CDR3 is CASSSGQNYGYTF. CDR3 sequence (DNA): TGTGCCAGCTCATCCGGACAGAACTATGGCTACACCTTC. Looking up the rest from reference TRBV18 and TRBJ1-2 gives the full variable domain: NAGVMQNPRHLVRRRGQEARLRCSPMKGHSHVYWYRQLPEEGLKFMVYLQKENIIDESGMPKERFSAEFPKEGPSILRIQQVVRGDSAAYFCASSSGQNYGYTFGSGTRLTVV.

The V gene is TRBV7-9, the J gene TRBJ1-5; 9 nucleotides line up with TRBD1. CDR1 is SEHNR, CDR2 FQNEAQ, per germline (reference sequence). The CDR3 sequence is 15 residues long. V shed 4 bases and J 5 bases; nucleotides not matched to a gene: 6. CDR3 region: CASSSGQGNYQPQHF. For the CDR3, the DNA is TGTGCCAGCAGCTCCGGACAGGGGAACTATCAGCCCCAGCATTTT.

This clone was detected a few times. The rearrangement joins TRBV12-5 to TRBJ2-7, with D possibly being TRBD1 (6 bases). V lost 5 bases and J lost 1, with 12 bases in between. This CDR3 has 14 residues. From germline, CDR1 is LGHNT and CDR2 FRNRAP. CDR3 sequence reads: CASGRDMGSYEQYF. In DNA, the CDR3 is TGTGCTAGTGGTCGGGACATGGGGTCCTACGAGCAGTACTTC.

Comments on this clone: At the DNA level, this CDR3 is encoded by other sequences in the same sample as well. The chain employs TRBV19 and TRBJ2-7; D perhaps matches TRBD2 (5 bases). Germline lookup yields CDR1 LNHDA and CDR2 SQIVND (reference sequence). CDR3 length equals 13 residues. V was shortened by 4 bases and J by 2 bases, with 9 bases between the two germline ends. The CDR3 DNA is TGTGCCAGTAGTAGCGGGCTTCCCTACGAGCAGTACTTC. Its translation is CASSSGLPYEQYF.

The chain links TRBV9 to TRBJ2-7; D may correspond to TRBD1 or TRBD2 (5 bases each). The CDR3 is 15 amino acids. The germline gives CDR1 SGDLS, CDR2 YYNGEE. Trimming removed 5 bases at V and 0 bases at J, with 15 bases between. In DNA form, the CDR3 reads TGTGCCAGCAGTTCCCGGGACCCCAGCTCCTACGAGCAGTACTTC. Amino acid sequence: CASSSRDPSSYEQYF.

The chain carries TRBV20-1 and TRBJ1-1; D is unresolved. The V end was cut by 0 bases, the J end by 8 bases, with 7 bases between. The CDR3 spans 11 residues. Germline V gene data show CDR1 as DFQATT and CDR2 as SNEGSKA (reference sequence). The CDR3 DNA reads TGCAGTGCTAGAGATACGGGGGAAGCTTTCTTT. Translating it yields CSARDTGEAFF.

CDR3 nucleotides: TGCAGCGTTGAAGATCGGCGACCTAAGGAAGCTTTCTTT. Residues: CSVEDRRPKEAFF. The chain employs TRBV29-1 and TRBJ1-1; D call uncertain. Trimming took off 0 bases at V and 8 bases at J, with 13 bases between the two ends. This CDR3 comprises 13 residues. The germline CDR1 and CDR2 sequences are SQVTM and ANQGSEA.

This clone was observed a few times. CDR3 sequence: CASSSSGRDQPQHF. CDR3 DNA sequence: TGTGCCAGCAGTTCCTCGGGGAGGGACCAGCCCCAGCATTTT. The chain has TRBV6-5 and TRBJ1-5; D is perhaps TRBD1 (5 bases). The CDR3 runs to 14 residues. The V end lost 4 bases, the J end lost 7 bases, and 14 bases lay between the germline ends. Germline lookup yields CDR1 MNHEY and CDR2 SVGAGI.

This clone occurred once. This sequence joins TRBV27 and TRBJ1-3; D is undetermined. This CDR3 comprises 15 residues. Germline lookup yields CDR1 MNHEY and CDR2 SMNVEV (reference sequence). V lost 6 bases and J 0 bases, leaving 12 bases between the germline ends. The CDR3 region has the DNA TGTGCCAGCAGGTCGGGTCCGAACTCTGGAAACACCATATATTTT. Amino acid sequence: CASRSGPNSGNTIYF.

The chain carries TRBV19 and TRBJ1-5, with D tentatively TRBD1 (5 bases). The CDR3 consists of 14 residues. Germline lookup yields CDR1 LNHDA and CDR2 SQIVND (reference sequence). The V and J ends lost 7 bases and 10 bases respectively, with 20 bases between them. CDR3 nucleotide sequence: TGTGCCAGTACTCAAGGGGACGGCCTGAAACCCCAGCATTTT. Amino acid sequence: CASTQGDGLKPQHF.

This chain connects TRBV5-6 to TRBJ2-7; the D is unclear. The CDR3 is made up of 14 amino acids. Germline values: CDR1 SGHDT, CDR2 YYEEEE. Trimming removed 4 bases from V and 2 bases from J, with 13 bases in between. CDR3 protein: CASSLAFSPYEQYF. The CDR3 nucleotides read TGTGCCAGCAGCCTCGCCTTTTCCCCCTACGAGCAGTACTTC.

Written as DNA, the CDR3 is TGTGCCAGCAGCTTAGAAGGAGATAGAGCTACGCAGTATTTT. Encoded protein: CASSLEGDRATQYF. V and J are TRBV11-3 and TRBJ2-3; D unclear. The germline V gene encodes CDR1 SGHNT and CDR2 YENEEA. The CDR3 covers 14 residues. V was cut by 0 bases and J by 8 bases, with 12 bases left in between.

The CDR3 here is CASSHPAAGELFF. The CDR3 coding sequence is TGTGCCAGCAGTCACCCAGCTGCCGGGGAGCTGTTTTTT. This chain joins TRBV6-5 and TRBJ2-2, with unresolved D. Germline V gives CDR1 MNHEY, CDR2 SVGAGI. This CDR3 has 13 residues. Trimming took 5 bases from V and 6 from J, leaving 10 bases between them.

The chain joins TRBV9 to TRBJ2-3, with D perhaps TRBD1 or TRBD2 (5 bases each). Germline assignment: CDR1 SGDLS and CDR2 YYNGEE. V was clipped by 4 bases and J by 0 bases, with 15 bases between them. There are 16 residues in the CDR3. This CDR3 is CASSSRGGVSTDTQYF. The DNA of the CDR3 is TGTGCCAGCAGCTCGAGGGGTGGGGTCAGCACAGATACGCAGTATTTT.

The chain joins TRBV7-8 to TRBJ1-1; tentatively, D is TRBD1 (5 bases). This CDR3 is built from 13 residues. Germline assignment: CDR1 SGHVS and CDR2 FQNEAQ. Trimming cost V 2 bases and J 10 bases, with 14 bases left between them. The CDR3 DNA reads as TGTGCCAGCAGCTTACAGGGCCGACGGGGAGCTTTCTTT. It translates to CASSLQGRRGAFF. The whole variable domain, filled in from reference TRBV7-8 and TRBJ1-1, reads GAGVSQSPRYKVAKRGQDVALRCDPISGHVSLFWYQQALGQGPEFLTYFQNEAQLDKSGLPSDRFFAERPEGSVSTLKIQRTQQEDSAVYLCASSLQGRRGAFFGQGTRLTVV.

The J gene is TRBJ2-2, the V gene TRBV5-1, with D perhaps TRBD1 or TRBD2 (5 bases each). The CDR3 has 17 amino acids. V was shortened by 0 bases and J by 6 bases, with 18 bases between the two germline ends. The germline V gene encodes CDR1 SGHRS and CDR2 YFSETQ. The CDR3 spells CASSLAWGPTFPGELFF. In DNA, the CDR3 is TGCGCCAGCAGCTTGGCCTGGGGACCCACCTTCCCCGGGGAGCTGTTTTTT.

This chain links TRBV27 with TRBJ2-2; 9 bases are shared with TRBD2. Trimming removed 2 bases from V and 3 bases from J; junction bases left unmatched: 4. The CDR3 loop spans 16 amino acids. Per the germline V gene, CDR1 is MNHEY and CDR2 is SMNVEV (reference sequence). CDR3 in amino acids: CASSLGGGAHTGELFF. The CDR3 DNA follows: TGTGCCAGCAGTTTAGGCGGGGGGGCTCACACCGGGGAGCTGTTTTTT.

The chain carries TRBV12-3 or TRBV12-4 and TRBJ1-5; no clear D. CDR3 length: 13 amino acids. The V end was cut by 1 base, the J end by 3 bases, with 4 bases between. In DNA, the CDR3 is TGTGCCAGCAGTTTAGAGGTCAATCAGCCCCAGCATTTT. Its protein is CASSLEVNQPQHF.

The rearrangement uses TRBV27 and TRBJ2-2; 9 nucleotides line up with TRBD2. J was trimmed by 6 bases and V by 2 bases; bases with no gene match: 4. Germline CDR1 MNHEY, CDR2 SMNVEV (reference sequence). The CDR3 covers 15 residues. The CDR3: CASSLGGRAPGELFF. Here the CDR3 DNA reads TGTGCCAGCAGTTTAGGCGGGAGGGCCCCCGGGGAGCTGTTTTTT.

In this sample, this clone turned up once. V is TRBV6-1 and J is TRBJ1-6; D is possibly TRBD1 (6 bases). The germline CDR1 and CDR2 sequences are MNHNS and SASEGT. V lost 0 bases and J 2 bases, leaving 11 bases between the germline ends. The CDR3 totals 17 residues. The CDR3 nucleotides are TGTGCCAGCAGTGAAGCCTCAGGGGCCACCTATAATTCACCCCTCCACTTT. Amino acid sequence: CASSEASGATYNSPLHF.